These 26 T cell receptor beta chains were sequenced from one sample in a study of blood T cells in healthy people across ages. Alongside a J-beta primer mix, a sample-barcoded 5' primer served in a second PCR lasting about 7 to 12 cycles. TCRdb reprocessed the 5' RACE reads with MiXCR, giving one entry per CDR3 protein. The sample lists about 900,000 distinct CDR3 sequences, 55% to 65% seen once, with 25% to 30% in the top ten. The specimen sequenced was blood. The receptors were gathered from a man aged 25 to 45 in good health.

The chain is built from TRBV20-1 and TRBJ2-3; 9 bases map to TRBD1. Germline-derived CDR1 and CDR2 are DFQATT and SNEGSKA (reference sequence). The CDR3 sequence is 17 residues long. V lost 1 base, J lost 5 bases, and 13 bases stayed unmatched. CDR3 amino acids: CSARVAFGTGQGDTQYF. CDR3 nucleotides: TGCAGTGCTAGAGTGGCTTTCGGGACAGGGCAAGGAGATACGCAGTATTTT.

About this clonotype: This probably arose from a read error, given a far larger clone one base away. J is TRBJ2-7 and V is TRBV5-1; D remains unclear. V lost 4 bases, J lost 5 bases, and 7 bases lay in between. Germline values: CDR1 SGHRS, CDR2 YFSETQ. This CDR3 has 11 amino acids. In DNA form, the CDR3 reads TGCGCCAGCAGCCAGTCCGACGAGCAGTACTTC. Protein: CASSQSDEQYF.

This clonotype was detected a few times. J is TRBJ2-4 and V is TRBV5-1; TRBD2 is a possible D gene (5 bases). The end of the DNA aligns better with TRBJ2-7, so the J call may be wrong. This CDR3 spans 16 amino acids. CDR1 and CDR2 from the germline V gene are SGHRS and YFSETQ. CDR3 amino acids: CASSSGGPLGIYEQYF. The CDR3 bases are TGCGCCAGCAGCTCAGGAGGACCCTTGGGAATATACGAGCAGTACTTC.

The V gene is TRBV9, the J gene TRBJ2-3; D remains ambiguous. The CDR3 sequence is 14 residues long. Trimming cost V 5 bases and J 1 base, with 11 bases left between them. The germline V gene encodes CDR1 SGDLS and CDR2 YYNGEE. The CDR3, as DNA: TGTGCCAGCAGTTTCGTATTCGGCACAGATACGCAGTATTTT. This sequence encodes CASSFVFGTDTQYF.

The J gene is TRBJ1-5, the V gene TRBV27; no clear D gene. V shed 6 bases and J shed 0 bases, with 9 bases lying between them. Germline-derived CDR1 and CDR2 are MNHEY and SMNVEV (reference sequence). This CDR3 spans 14 amino acids. The CDR3, as DNA: TGTGCCAGCAGCAGGAGCCCTAGCAATCAGCCCCAGCATTTT. It codes for CASSRSPSNQPQHF.

The sample holds one count of this clonotype. CDR3 sequence (DNA): TGCAGTGCTAGACCGAGGGACCAAATCCTGTGGACCCAGTACTTC. It codes for CSARPRDQILWTQYF. This chain connects TRBV20-1 to TRBJ2-5, with D tentatively TRBD1 or TRBD2 (5 bases each). The V gene lost 2 bases and the J gene lost 7 bases, with 20 bases spanning the gap. The CDR3 is 15 amino acids. In germline, CDR1 is DFQATT, CDR2 SNEGSKA (reference sequence).

This sequence joins TRBV20-1 and TRBJ1-1, with TRBD1 matching 8 bases. V lost 6 bases to trimming and J lost 1 base; unmatched junction nucleotides: 7. Germline-derived CDR1 and CDR2 are DFQATT and SNEGSKA (reference sequence). The CDR3 runs to 14 residues. CDR3 in amino acids: CSAAYRGTNTEAFF. The CDR3 DNA reads as TGCAGTGCGGCCTACAGGGGGACGAACACTGAAGCTTTCTTT.

This clonotype has a single count. The chain couples TRBV7-7 to TRBJ2-3; 8 bases line up with TRBD2. The germline V gene has CDR1 SSHAT and CDR2 FNYEAQ (reference sequence). There are 16 residues in the CDR3. The J segment lost 2 bases and the V segment lost 1 base, leaving 5 bases of the junction unmatched. CDR3 sequence: CASSLVAGGNTDTQYF. CDR3 DNA: TGTGCCAGCAGCTTAGTCGCGGGGGGAAACACAGATACGCAGTATTTT.

The chain recombines TRBV9 with TRBJ2-1, with TRBD2 as a possible D gene (6 bases). This CDR3 spans 16 amino acids. The germline V gene has CDR1 SGDLS and CDR2 YYNGEE. The V gene lost 3 bases and the J gene lost 5 bases, with 18 bases spanning the gap. This CDR3 reads CASSAAGWGGHNEQFF. The CDR3 bases are TGTGCCAGCAGCGCCGCGGGGTGGGGAGGCCACAATGAGCAGTTCTTC.

The chain recombines TRBV20-1 with TRBJ1-2, with D possibly TRBD1 on 5 matching bases. The CDR3 consists of 11 residues. Germline V lookup: CDR1 DFQATT, CDR2 SNEGSKA (reference sequence). V lost 0 bases to trimming and J lost 12 bases, with 11 bases between them. CDR3 loop: CSARDFGDHTF. Written as DNA, the CDR3 is TGCAGTGCTAGAGATTTCGGGGACCACACCTTC.

As DNA, the CDR3 is TGTGCCAGCCTCGGCTACCAAGAGACCCAGTACTTC. Its translation is CASLGYQETQYF. This chain links TRBV2 with TRBJ2-5; D not resolved. The V gene's germline CDR1 is SNHLY and CDR2 FYNNEI. Trimming removed 8 bases from V and 0 bases from J, with 7 bases in between. This CDR3 comprises 12 residues.

This clonotype was recorded a few times. The chain uses TRBV13 and TRBJ2-7; maybe TRBD2 (6 bases). Germline V CDR1 and CDR2: PRHDT, FYEKMQ (reference sequence). The germline V and J ends were trimmed by 4 bases and 3 bases, with 13 bases remaining between them. The CDR3 consists of 14 residues. In nucleotides, the CDR3 is TGTGCCAGCAGCTCACTAGACGGGGGCTACGAGCAGTACTTC. Translation gives CASSSLDGGYEQYF.

The table lists this clonotype with a few counts. The V call is TRBV6-6, the J call TRBJ1-2; D possibly corresponds to TRBD1 (5 bases). The CDR3 is made up of 12 amino acids. From germline, CDR1 is MNHNY and CDR2 SVGAGI (reference sequence). The CDR3 protein is CASKGTTHGYTF. The CDR3 DNA follows: TGTGCTTCCAAGGGGACTACCCATGGCTACACCTTC.

The V and J genes are TRBV9 and TRBJ1-2, with D unresolved. The CDR3 runs to 12 residues. Germline loops: CDR1 SGDLS, CDR2 YYNGEE. Trimming cost V 3 bases and J 5 bases, with 8 bases left between them. DNA of the CDR3: TGTGCCAGCAGCGCCCAGGCGTATGGCTACACCTTC. Its protein product is CASSAQAYGYTF. Based on the CDR3 plus reference TRBV9 and TRBJ1-2, the full variable domain is DSGVTQTPKHLITATGQRVTLRCSPRSGDLSVYWYQQSLDQGLQFLIQYYNGEERAKGNILERFSAQQFPDLHSELNLSSLELGDSALYFCASSAQAYGYTFGSGTRLTVV.

The chain joins TRBV28 to TRBJ2-5; 10 bases align to TRBD1. In germline, CDR1 is MDHEN, CDR2 SYDVKM. CDR3 length: 14 amino acids. The junction had 3 bases not matched to a gene; V was cut back by 3 bases and J by 5 bases. CDR3 in DNA: TGTGCCAGCAGTTTCGGACAGGGGGAGGAGACCCAGTACTTC. Protein sequence: CASSFGQGEETQYF.

The V gene is TRBV20-1, the J gene TRBJ2-3; TRBD2 aligns across 9 bases. J gave up 3 bases and V 6 bases, and 7 bases lay outside the gene matches. Germline V CDR1 and CDR2: DFQATT, SNEGSKA (reference sequence). There are 14 residues in the CDR3. CDR3: CSAAAGGPTDTQYF. The CDR3 coding sequence is TGCAGTGCGGCCGCGGGGGGGCCTACAGATACGCAGTATTTT.

In its sample, this clonotype was seen once. The J gene is TRBJ1-6, the V gene TRBV6-1; TRBD1 is a possible D gene (5 bases). Deletions cut 6 bases from V and 7 bases from J, with 16 bases between. The germline gives CDR1 MNHNS, CDR2 SASEGT. The CDR3 has 15 amino acids. This CDR3 reads CASRDSGPLNSPLHF. CDR3 coding DNA: TGTGCCAGCAGGGATTCAGGGCCCCTCAATTCACCCCTCCACTTT.

V and J are TRBV7-3 and TRBJ2-1; the D gene is possibly TRBD2 (6 bases). Trimming left V 5 bases short and J 7 bases short, with 18 bases between. CDR1 is SGHTA and CDR2 is FQGTGA in the germline V gene. This CDR3 contains 15 residues. CDR3 in amino acids: CASSRGPSEGNEQFF. The DNA for the CDR3 is TGTGCCAGCAGCCGAGGACCTAGCGAGGGAAATGAGCAGTTCTTC.

The chain employs TRBV29-1 and TRBJ2-5, with TRBD1 matching over 8 bases. Germline CDR1 is SQVTM and CDR2 is ANQGSEA. With V trimmed by 4 bases and J by 1 base, 8 bases remained unmatched. The CDR3 consists of 15 residues. The CDR3 bases are TGCAGCGTTGGTGCGACAGGGGCCGCCCAAGAGACCCAGTACTTC. This gives the protein CSVGATGAAQETQYF.

V usage is TRBV12-3 or TRBV12-4 and J usage is TRBJ2-5; 11 bases are a match to TRBD1. The end of the DNA fits TRBJ2-7 better, so the J call may be wrong. This CDR3 contains 15 residues. The CDR3, as DNA: TGTGCCAGCAGCCCTGGACAGGGGGCGCTGAACGAGCAGTACTTC. Translating gives CASSPGQGALNEQYF.

The rearrangement joins TRBV7-2 to TRBJ2-5; 7 positions match TRBD1. The J call is uncertain, as TRBJ2-7 better fits the DNA end. The germline gives CDR1 SGHTA, CDR2 FQGNSA. The CDR3 is made up of 14 amino acids. The CDR3 spells CASSLEGTAPEQYF. In DNA form, the CDR3 reads TGTGCCAGCAGCTTAGAAGGGACAGCCCCCGAGCAGTACTTC.

The rearrangement links TRBV9 to TRBJ2-3, with TRBD2 matching 11 bases. J lost 3 bases, V lost 3 bases, and 3 bases had no gene match. Germline V CDR1 and CDR2: SGDLS, YYNGEE. This CDR3 has 15 amino acids. The CDR3 nucleotides are TGTGCCAGCAGCGCGACTAGCGGGGCTACAGATACGCAGTATTTT. Protein product: CASSATSGATDTQYF.

The chain is built from TRBV4-3 and TRBJ1-5; a possible D gene is TRBD1 (5 bases). From germline, CDR1 is LGHNA and CDR2 YSLEER. Trimming shortened V by 4 bases and J by 1 base, and 14 bases separated the two germline ends. The CDR3 has 16 residues. CDR3 sequence: CASSPVSGASNQPQHF. CDR3 DNA: TGCGCCAGCAGCCCGGTCTCTGGGGCGAGCAATCAGCCCCAGCATTTT.

This chain joins TRBV5-1 and TRBJ1-4; no firm D call. This CDR3 has 14 residues. V was shortened by 4 bases and J by 8 bases, with 15 bases between the two germline ends. CDR1 is SGHRS, CDR2 YFSETQ, per germline. Here the CDR3 DNA reads TGCGCCAGCAGCCCTGGACCGTTAGCAGAAAAACTGTTTTTT. Residues: CASSPGPLAEKLFF.

There are a few counts of this clonotype. The rearrangement links TRBV9 to TRBJ1-5, with a tentative D call TRBD1 (6 bases). The CDR3 has 15 residues. CDR1 SGDLS and CDR2 YYNGEE come from the germline V gene. V was shortened by 1 base and J by 6 bases, with 14 bases between the two germline ends. The CDR3: CASSVTGSLGQPQHF. CDR3 nucleotide sequence: TGTGCCAGCAGCGTAACAGGGTCGTTGGGTCAGCCCCAGCATTTT.

This clonotype was seen a handful of times. The rearrangement links TRBV28 to TRBJ2-1; D unresolved. Per the germline V gene, CDR1 is MDHEN and CDR2 is SYDVKM. This CDR3 region has 16 residues. V was clipped by 4 bases and J by 4 bases, with 17 bases between them. The CDR3 nucleotides are TGTGCCAGCAGTTCCATTGGGCAGAGAGGTTACAATGAGCAGTTCTTC. Amino acids: CASSSIGQRGYNEQFF.